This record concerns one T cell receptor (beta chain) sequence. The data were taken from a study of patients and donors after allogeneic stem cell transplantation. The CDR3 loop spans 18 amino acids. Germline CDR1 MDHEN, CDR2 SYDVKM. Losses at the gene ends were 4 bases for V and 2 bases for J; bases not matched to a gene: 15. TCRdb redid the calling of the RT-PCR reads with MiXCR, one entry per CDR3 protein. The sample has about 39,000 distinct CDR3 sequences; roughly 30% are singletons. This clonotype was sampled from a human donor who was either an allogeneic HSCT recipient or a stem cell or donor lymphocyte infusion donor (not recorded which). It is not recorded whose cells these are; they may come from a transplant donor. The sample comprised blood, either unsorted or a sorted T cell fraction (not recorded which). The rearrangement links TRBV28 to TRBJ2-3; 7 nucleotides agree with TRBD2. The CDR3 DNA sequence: TGTGCCAGCAGTTACAGCGGGAAGGGGACGATTATCACAGATACGCAGTATTTT. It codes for CASSYSGKGTIITDTQYF.